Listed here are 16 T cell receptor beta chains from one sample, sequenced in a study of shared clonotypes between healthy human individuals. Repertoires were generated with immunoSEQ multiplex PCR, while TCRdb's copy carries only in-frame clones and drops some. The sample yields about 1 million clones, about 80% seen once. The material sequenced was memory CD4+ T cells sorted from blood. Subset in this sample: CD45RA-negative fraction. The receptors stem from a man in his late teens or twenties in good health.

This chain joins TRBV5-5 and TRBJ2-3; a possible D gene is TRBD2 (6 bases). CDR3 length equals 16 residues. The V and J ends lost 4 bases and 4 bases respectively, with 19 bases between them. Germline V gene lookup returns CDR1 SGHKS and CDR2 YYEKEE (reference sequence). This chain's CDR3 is CASSINIADWADTQYF. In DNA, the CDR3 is TGTGCCAGCAGCATAAACATAGCGGATTGGGCAGATACGCAGTATTTT.

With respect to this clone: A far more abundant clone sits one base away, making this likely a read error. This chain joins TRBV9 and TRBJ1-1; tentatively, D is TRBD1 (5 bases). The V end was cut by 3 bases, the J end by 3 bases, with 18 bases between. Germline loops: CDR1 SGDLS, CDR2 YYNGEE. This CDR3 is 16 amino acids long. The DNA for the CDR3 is TGTGCCAGCAGCGCGGAGCAGGGCCCATACTACACTGAAGCTTTCTTT. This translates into CASSAEQGPYYTEAFF. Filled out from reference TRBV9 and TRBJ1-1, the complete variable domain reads DSGVTQTPKHLITATGQRVTLRCSPRSGDLSVYWYQQSLDQGLQFLIQYYNGEERAKGNILERFSAQQFPDLHSELNLSSLELGDSALYFCASSAEQGPYYTEAFFGQGTRLTVV.

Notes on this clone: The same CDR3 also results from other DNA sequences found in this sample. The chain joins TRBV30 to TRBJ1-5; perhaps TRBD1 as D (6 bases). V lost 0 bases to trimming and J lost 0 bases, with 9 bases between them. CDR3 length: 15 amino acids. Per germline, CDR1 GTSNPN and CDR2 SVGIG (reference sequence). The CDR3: CAWSVGGASNQPQHF. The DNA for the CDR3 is TGTGCCTGGAGTGTAGGGGGGGCTAGCAATCAGCCCCAGCATTTT.

CDR3 region: CASSGTQSSYNEQFF. DNA of the CDR3: TGCGCCAGCAGCGGTACACAGAGCTCCTACAATGAGCAGTTCTTC. This chain connects TRBV4-1 to TRBJ2-1, with D unresolved. There are 15 residues in the CDR3. V gave up 5 bases and J gave up 0 bases, with 11 bases separating them. Germline V gene sequence: CDR1 MGHRA, CDR2 YSYEKL.

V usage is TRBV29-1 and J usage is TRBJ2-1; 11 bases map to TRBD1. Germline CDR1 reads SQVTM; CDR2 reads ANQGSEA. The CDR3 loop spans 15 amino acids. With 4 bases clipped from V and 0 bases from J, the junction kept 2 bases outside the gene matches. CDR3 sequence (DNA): TGCAGCGTTGTTGGGACAGGGGGCTCCTACAATGAGCAGTTCTTC. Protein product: CSVVGTGGSYNEQFF.

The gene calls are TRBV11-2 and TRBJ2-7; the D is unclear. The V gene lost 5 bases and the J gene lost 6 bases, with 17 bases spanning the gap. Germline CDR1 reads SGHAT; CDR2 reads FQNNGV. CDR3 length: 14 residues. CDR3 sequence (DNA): TGTGCCAGCAGCCTTCAAGGACCGCGCTCCGAGCAGTACTTC. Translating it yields CASSLQGPRSEQYF.

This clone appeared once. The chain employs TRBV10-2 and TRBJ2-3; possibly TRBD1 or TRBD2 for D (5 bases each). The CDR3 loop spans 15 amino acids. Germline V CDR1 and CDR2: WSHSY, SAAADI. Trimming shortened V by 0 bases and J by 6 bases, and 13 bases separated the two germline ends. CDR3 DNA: TGCGCCAGCAGTGAGTCGTGGGGGACCCTCGATACGCAGTATTTT. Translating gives CASSESWGTLDTQYF.

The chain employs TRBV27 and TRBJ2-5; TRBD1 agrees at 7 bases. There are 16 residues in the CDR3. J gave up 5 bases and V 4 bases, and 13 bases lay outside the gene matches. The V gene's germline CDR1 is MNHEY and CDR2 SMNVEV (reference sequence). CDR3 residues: CASSSYLGQVGETQYF. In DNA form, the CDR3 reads TGTGCCAGCAGTTCCTACCTCGGACAGGTCGGCGAGACCCAGTACTTC.

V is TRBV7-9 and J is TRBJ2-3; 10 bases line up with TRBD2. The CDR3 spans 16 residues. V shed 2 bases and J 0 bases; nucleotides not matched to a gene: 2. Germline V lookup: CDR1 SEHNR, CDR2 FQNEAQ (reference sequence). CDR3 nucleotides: TGTGCCAGCAGCTTAATACTAGCGGGGAGCACAGATACGCAGTATTTT. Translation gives CASSLILAGSTDTQYF.

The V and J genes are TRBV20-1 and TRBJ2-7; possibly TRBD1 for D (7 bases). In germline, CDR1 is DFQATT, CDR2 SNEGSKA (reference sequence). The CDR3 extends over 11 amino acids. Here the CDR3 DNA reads TGCAGCACAGGGGCGGGGTACGAGCAGTACTTC. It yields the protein CSTGAGYEQYF.

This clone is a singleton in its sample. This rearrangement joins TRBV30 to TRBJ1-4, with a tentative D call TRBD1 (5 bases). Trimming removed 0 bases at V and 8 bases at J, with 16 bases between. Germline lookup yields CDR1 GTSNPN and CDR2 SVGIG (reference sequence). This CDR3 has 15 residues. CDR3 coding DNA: TGTGCCTGGAGTGTCCCCCCGGGGGTAGAAGAAAAACTGTTTTTT. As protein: CAWSVPPGVEEKLFF.

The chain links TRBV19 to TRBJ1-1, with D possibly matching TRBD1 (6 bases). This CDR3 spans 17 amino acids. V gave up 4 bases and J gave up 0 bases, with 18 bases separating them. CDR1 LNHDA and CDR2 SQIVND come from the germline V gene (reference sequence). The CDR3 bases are TGTGCCAGTAGTACTTGGACAGCCGAGGTGGTGAACACTGAAGCTTTCTTT. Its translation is CASSTWTAEVVNTEAFF.

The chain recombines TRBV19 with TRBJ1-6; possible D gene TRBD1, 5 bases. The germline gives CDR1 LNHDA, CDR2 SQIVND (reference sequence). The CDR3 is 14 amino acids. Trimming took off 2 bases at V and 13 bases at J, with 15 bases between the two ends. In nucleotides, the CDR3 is TGTGCCAGTAGTATATACGGGGCGGAATACCCCCTCCACTTT. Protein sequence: CASSIYGAEYPLHF.

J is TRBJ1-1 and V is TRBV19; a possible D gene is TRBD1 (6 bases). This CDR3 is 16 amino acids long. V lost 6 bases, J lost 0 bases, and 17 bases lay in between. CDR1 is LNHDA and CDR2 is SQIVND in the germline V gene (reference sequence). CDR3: CASSQDRWGMNTEAFF. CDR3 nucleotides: TGTGCCAGTAGCCAAGACAGGTGGGGAATGAACACTGAAGCTTTCTTT.

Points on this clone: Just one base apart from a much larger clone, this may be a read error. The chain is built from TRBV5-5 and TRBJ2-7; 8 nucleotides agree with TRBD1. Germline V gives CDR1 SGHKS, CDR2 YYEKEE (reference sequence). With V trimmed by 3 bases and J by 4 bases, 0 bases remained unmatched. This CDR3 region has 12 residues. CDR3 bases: TGTGCCAGCAGCTGGGACAGGTACGAGCAGTACTTC. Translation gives CASSWDRYEQYF.

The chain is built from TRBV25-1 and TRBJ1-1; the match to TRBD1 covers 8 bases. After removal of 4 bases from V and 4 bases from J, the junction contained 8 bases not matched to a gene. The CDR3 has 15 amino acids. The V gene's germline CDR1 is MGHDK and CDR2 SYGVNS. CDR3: CASSAHRTGSTEAFF. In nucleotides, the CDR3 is TGTGCCAGCAGTGCCCACAGGACAGGGAGCACTGAAGCTTTCTTT.